This T cell receptor (beta chain) comes out of a study of vaccination effects on CD4 cells after COVID-19. At the level of the study: Relative to the second dose, post-vaccine samples were obtained a median of 72 days later.

This clone was seen a handful of times. Its matching antigen is unknown. Measured with immunoSEQ multiplex PCR; TCRdb has only the in-frame clones, and not every one. The profile shows 20,000 to 30,000 clones, around 77% of them singletons. Antigen-specific CD4+ T cell clonotypes were called by their expansion after viral peptide-pool culture in ViraFEST. Isolating CD4+ T cells followed more than 9 days of culture. Participants were given two doses of BNT162b2 or mRNA-1273 vaccine. Negative nucleocapsid antibody tests before and after vaccination confirmed no previous SARS-CoV-2 infection. With around 9.4 ug/ml peptides and around 9.6 IU/ml IL-2, a few million PBMC per well were cultured. Germline CDR1 SGHNT, CDR2 YYREEE (reference sequence). J lost 0 bases, V lost 3 bases, and 6 bases had no gene match. This CDR3 contains 16 residues.

The TCR sequence derives from a human donor who received a COVID-19 vaccine. This sequence joins TRBV5-4 and TRBJ1-3, with 7 nucleotides matching TRBD1. The material was CD4+ T cells from PBMCs cultured with HCoV-NL63 spike peptides, obtained after COVID-19 vaccination. The CDR3 DNA sequence: TGTGCCAGCAGCTGGGGTGGACAGGTCTCTGGAAACACCATATATTTT. Its translation is CASSWGGQVSGNTIYF.